Listed below are T cell receptor beta chains from one sample, sequenced in a study of cytomegalovirus exposure and HLA in healthy donors. This table comes from immunoSEQ multiplex PCR, and its TCRdb copy is limited to in-frame clones, with some not included. Seen here are about 150,000 clones, under 85% observed once, and the top ten hold 2.8%. The sample consisted of PBMCs. Receptor source: a man in his late teens or twenties in good health and CMV-seronegative. Each CDR3 is given with its conserved first and last residue. Each record gives: V gene, J gene, D gene, clone size, CDR3 protein, CDR3 DNA. D genes are given only for firm matches. Clone size appears in some rows only: once, few, many, or a class for an expanded clone.

TRBV28,TRBJ2-5,NA,NA,CASSLGSEGETQYF,TGTGCCAGCAGTTTGGGCAGTGAAGGAGAGACCCAGTACTTC
TRBV14,TRBJ1-1,TRBD1,few,CASSPTRGLWTEAFF,TGTGCCAGCAGCCCAACCAGGGGGCTTTGGACTGAAGCTTTCTTT
TRBV27,TRBJ2-2,TRBD2,few,CASSSPGPSGGNTGELFF,TGTGCCAGCAGTTCCCCCGGTCCTAGCGGGGGTAACACCGGGGAGCTGTTTTTT
TRBV5-8,TRBJ2-1,TRBD2,NA,CASSSSWAGGISSYNEQFF,TGTGCCAGCAGCTCCTCGTGGGCGGGGGGTATAAGCTCCTACAATGAGCAGTTCTTC
TRBV7-9,TRBJ1-2,TRBD1,NA,CASSLWDSTNYGYTF,TGTGCCAGCAGCTTATGGGACAGCACTAACTATGGCTACACCTTC
TRBV5-6,TRBJ1-5,TRBD1,NA,CASSPWTGDYSNQPQHF,TGTGCCAGCAGCCCGTGGACAGGGGACTATAGCAATCAGCCCCAGCATTTT
TRBV6-1,TRBJ2-7,TRBD1,NA,CASSESNTGQIYEQYF,TGTGCCAGCAGTGAGAGTAATACGGGACAGATCTACGAGCAGTACTTC
TRBV6-6,TRBJ1-4,TRBD1,NA,CASSYGTGGLEKLFF,TGTGCCAGCAGTTATGGGACAGGGGGTTTGGAAAAACTGTTTTTT
TRBV5-1,TRBJ1-1,TRBD1,NA,CASKASSGGNTEAFF,TGCGCCAGCAAGGCCTCGTCAGGGGGGAACACTGAAGCTTTCTTT
TRBV14,TRBJ2-7,NA,NA,CASSQDEGLVYEQYF,TGTGCCAGCAGCCAAGATGAGGGACTGGTCTACGAGCAGTACTTC
TRBV6-4,TRBJ1-2,NA,NA,CATRTGDGYTF,TGTGCCACCCGGACGGGGGACGGCTACACCTTC
TRBV6-5,TRBJ1-6,NA,NA,CASSYVLSSYNSPLHF,TGTGCCAGCAGTTACGTTCTGTCCTCCTATAATTCACCCCTCCACTTT
TRBV27,TRBJ2-2,NA,once,CASSSNGELFF,TGTGCCAGCAGTTCAAACGGGGAGCTGTTTTTT
TRBV7-9,TRBJ2-5,TRBD2,NA,CASSLRGTSGGQETQYF,TGTGCCAGCAGCTTAAGGGGGACTAGCGGGGGCCAAGAGACCCAGTACTTC
TRBV5-4,TRBJ2-2,NA,few,CASSLTNSGELFF,TGTGCCAGCAGCCTGACAAATTCTGGGGAGCTGTTTTTT
TRBV15,TRBJ1-1,NA,NA,CATSRDGDRGAFF,TGTGCCACCAGCAGAGACGGGGATCGCGGGGCTTTCTTT
TRBV13,TRBJ2-1,TRBD1,NA,CASSSTGGQSEQFF,TGTGCCAGCAGCTCGACAGGGGGACAGAGTGAGCAGTTCTTC
TRBV9,TRBJ2-1,NA,NA,CASSVESGISYNEQFF,TGTGCCAGCAGCGTAGAGAGCGGTATCTCCTACAATGAGCAGTTCTTC
TRBV19,TRBJ2-1,NA,NA,CASSMVGRRSYNEQFF,TGTGCCAGTAGTATGGTGGGCAGACGGTCCTACAATGAGCAGTTCTTC
TRBV12-5,TRBJ2-5,TRBD2,once,CASCAGAYETQYF,TGTGCTAGTTGCGCGGGAGCTTATGAGACCCAGTACTTC
TRBV9,TRBJ1-2,NA,NA,CASSVVPGRPYGYTF,TGTGCCAGCAGCGTAGTCCCAGGCCGCCCCTATGGCTACACCTTC
TRBV7-9,TRBJ2-1,TRBD1,NA,CASSFWTGGNEQFF,TGTGCCAGCAGCTTTTGGACAGGGGGGAATGAGCAGTTCTTC
TRBV27,TRBJ2-1,TRBD2,NA,CASSTLMGTSGKSSYNEQFF,TGTGCCAGCAGTACCCTCATGGGGACTAGCGGTAAGAGCTCCTACAATGAGCAGTTCTTC
TRBV18,TRBJ2-5,TRBD1,NA,CASSRDRVETQYF,TGTGCCAGCTCACGGGACAGGGTAGAGACCCAGTACTTC
TRBV6-6,TRBJ2-1,TRBD2,few,CASSYEPGGNEQFF,TGTGCCAGCAGTTACGAGCCGGGGGGCAATGAGCAGTTCTTC
TRBV4-3,TRBJ2-3,NA,NA,CASSLSGRFGGDTQYF,TGCGCCAGCAGCCTCTCGGGACGGTTTGGAGGGGATACGCAGTATTTT
TRBV4-3,TRBJ2-7,TRBD2,NA,CASSQEASGAPYEQYF,TGCGCCAGCAGCCAAGAAGCCAGCGGGGCCCCCTACGAGCAGTACTTC
TRBV19,TRBJ2-3,TRBD1,NA,CASRTGTGETDTQYF,TGTGCCAGTCGGACCGGGACAGGAGAAACAGATACGCAGTATTTT
TRBV5-1,TRBJ2-2,TRBD1,once,CAGGTGNTGELFF,TGCGCCGGAGGGACAGGGAACACCGGGGAGCTGTTTTTT